This TCR beta chain was identified during a study of blood T cell repertoires in COVID-19. Study summary: The origin of the acute and convalescent COVID-19 samples was the United States, Italy and Spain. T cells, B-cell-depleted T cells, or PBMCs provided the cDNA or gDNA that served as material.

V lost 3 bases and J 0 bases, leaving 11 bases between the germline ends. The germline gives CDR1 GTSNPN, CDR2 SVGIG (reference sequence). This CDR3 spans 14 amino acids. In the original workflow: Amplified reference gene primers provided the basis for estimating nucleated cell counts. Using immunoSEQ multiplex PCR, the repertoire was profiled, and TCRdb retains in-frame clones only, with some absent. The V and J calls and clone size are taken from that table; D and trimming were inferred from the DNA. The repertoire has some 50,000 clones, around 80% of them found once; the top ten carry around 15%. The table lists this clone with a count of one.

The sequenced sample consisted of peripheral blood. The sequence derives from a human donor in a cohort sampled during active COVID-19. The chain couples TRBV30 to TRBJ1-1; TRBD1 might be the D (6 bases). DNA for the CDR3: TGTGCCTGGAGGCACAGGGATATGAACACTGAAGCTTTCTTT. Amino acid sequence: CAWRHRDMNTEAFF.